Listed here are 23 T cell receptor beta chains from one sample, sequenced in a study of shared clonotypes between healthy human individuals. CD45RO-negative cells were positively selected for CCR7, leaving out terminally differentiated effector memory CD45RA+ cells. Repertoires were generated with immunoSEQ multiplex PCR, while TCRdb's copy carries only in-frame clones and drops some. The table records approximately 2,200,000 clones, just over 90% of them present only once. Material: naive CD8+ T cells from PBMCs. These receptors all stem from a man aged 18 to 29 in good health. Some clones in this sample may be carry-over from other donors' samples.

The chain links TRBV10-2 to TRBJ1-6; D is possibly TRBD1 (5 bases). The V end was cut by 2 bases, the J end by 14 bases, with 7 bases between. The CDR3 contains 11 residues. Germline lookup yields CDR1 WSHSY and CDR2 SAAADI. The CDR3 spells CASSEGGTLHF. The CDR3 DNA reads TGCGCCAGCAGTGAGGGGGGGACCCTCCACTTT.

CDR3 protein: CASSLRRDNEQFF. The CDR3, as DNA: TGTGCCAGCAGCTTGAGACGAGACAATGAGCAGTTCTTC. The chain links TRBV5-8 to TRBJ2-1; D remains ambiguous. The CDR3 extends over 13 amino acids. Germline CDR1 reads SGHTS; CDR2 reads YDEGEE. Trimming cost V 1 base and J 5 bases, with 7 bases left between them.

The CDR3 region is CASRVSRDREGYTF. CDR3 nucleotide sequence: TGTGCCAGCAGAGTTTCTCGGGATAGGGAGGGCTACACCTTC. The V gene is TRBV28, the J gene TRBJ1-2; D call uncertain. From germline, CDR1 is MDHEN and CDR2 SYDVKM. Trimming removed 6 bases at V and 8 bases at J, with 19 bases between. The CDR3 runs to 14 residues.

The chain uses TRBV5-5 and TRBJ1-5, with D possibly matching TRBD1 (6 bases). V was shortened by 3 bases and J by 5 bases, with 15 bases between the two germline ends. Looked up from germline, CDR1 is SGHKS and CDR2 is YYEKEE (reference sequence). The CDR3 is 15 residues long. CDR3 sequence (DNA): TGTGCCAGCAGCTCACAGGGCCGACTAGATCAGCCCCAGCATTTT. This encodes CASSSQGRLDQPQHF.

This clone was seen a handful of times. This chain links TRBV7-3 with TRBJ1-1; TRBD1 is a possible D gene (5 bases). The CDR3 extends over 12 amino acids. Trimming removed 6 bases from V and 7 bases from J, with 12 bases in between. Germline V gives CDR1 SGHTA, CDR2 FQGTGA. The CDR3 spells CASRIGAGEAFF. The CDR3, as DNA: TGTGCCAGCAGAATAGGGGCAGGTGAAGCTTTCTTT.

The chain carries TRBV19 and TRBJ2-3, with 7 bases that match TRBD1. This CDR3 is 16 amino acids long. The ends lost 1 base at V and 4 bases at J; junction bases unmatched: 8. CDR1 is LNHDA, CDR2 SQIVND, per germline (reference sequence). The CDR3 is CASSIVEQGSPDTQYF. CDR3 bases: TGTGCCAGTAGTATAGTTGAACAGGGGAGCCCAGATACGCAGTATTTT.

The chain uses TRBV27 and TRBJ1-5, with 8 positions matching TRBD1. Germline-derived CDR1 and CDR2 are MNHEY and SMNVEV (reference sequence). V shed 4 bases, J shed 6 bases, and the junction held 8 bases outside the gene matches. The CDR3 length is 15 residues. The CDR3 DNA reads as TGTGCCAGCAGTTCCGGACAGGGTAAGGTTCAGCCCCAGCATTTT. This translates into CASSSGQGKVQPQHF.

This clone was observed a few times. V gene TRBV7-9 combines with J gene TRBJ2-1, with TRBD1 matching 8 bases. With 4 bases clipped from V and 0 bases from J, the junction kept 5 bases outside the gene matches. This CDR3 is built from 16 residues. Germline lookup yields CDR1 SEHNR and CDR2 FQNEAQ (reference sequence). CDR3 residues: CASSSTGDISYNEQFF. The CDR3 coding sequence is TGTGCCAGCAGCTCGACAGGGGACATCTCCTACAATGAGCAGTTCTTC.

V is TRBV4-1 and J is TRBJ1-5, with 8 bases identical to TRBD1. V shed 4 bases, J shed 5 bases, and the junction held 7 bases outside the gene matches. This CDR3 comprises 15 residues. Germline V gene lookup returns CDR1 MGHRA and CDR2 YSYEKL. The CDR3 DNA is TGCGCCAGCAGCCCACGGACAGGGTCCGATCAGCCCCAGCATTTT. Residues: CASSPRTGSDQPQHF.

This chain joins TRBV4-1 and TRBJ1-2, with 7 bases lining up with TRBD1. The CDR3 totals 17 residues. Trimming took 3 bases from V and 4 from J; bases not matched to a gene: 14. CDR1 is MGHRA, CDR2 YSYEKL, per germline. CDR3 protein: CASSHQGVVGNVYGYTF. The CDR3 region has the DNA TGCGCCAGCAGCCACCAGGGGGTGGTGGGTAACGTCTATGGCTACACCTTC.

This chain connects TRBV28 to TRBJ2-7; TRBD1 matches 7 bases. V was pared by 6 bases and J by 2 bases, with 16 bases of the junction left unmatched. The CDR3 extends over 17 amino acids. CDR1 and CDR2 (germline): MDHEN, SYDVKM. The CDR3 protein is CASSLTTREQGTYEQYF. The CDR3 region has the DNA TGTGCCAGCAGCCTCACAACCCGGGAACAGGGGACCTACGAGCAGTACTTC.

The V gene is TRBV4-3, the J gene TRBJ2-3, with 8 nucleotides matching TRBD2. V lost 4 bases to trimming and J lost 6 bases; unmatched junction nucleotides: 12. The CDR3 has 16 amino acids. The germline gives CDR1 LGHNA, CDR2 YSLEER. The CDR3 nucleotides read TGCGCCAGCAGCCTGATGGGAGCGGGAGTGGGCGATACGCAGTATTTT. It codes for CASSLMGAGVGDTQYF.

The rearrangement uses TRBV25-1 and TRBJ1-5, with TRBD1 matching over 7 bases. The V gene end was trimmed by 4 bases and the J gene end by 3 bases; junction bases not matched to a gene: 6. The CDR3 spans 15 residues. The germline V gene encodes CDR1 MGHDK and CDR2 SYGVNS. The CDR3 spells CASSATGRNNQPQHF. The DNA of the CDR3 is TGTGCCAGCAGTGCGACAGGGCGCAACAATCAGCCCCAGCATTTT. Using reference TRBV25-1 and TRBJ1-5 for the parts outside the CDR3, the full variable domain is EADIYQTPRYLVIGTGKKITLECSQTMGHDKMYWYQQDPGMELHLIHYSYGVNSTEKGDLSSESTVSRIRTEHFPLTLESARPSHTSQYLCASSATGRNNQPQHFGDGTRLSIL.

This clone was recorded only once. This chain links TRBV2 with TRBJ2-3, with 9 bases matching TRBD2. This CDR3 comprises 18 residues. The ends lost 8 bases at V and 2 bases at J; junction bases unmatched: 17. Germline CDR1 is SNHLY and CDR2 is FYNNEI. Here the CDR3 reads CASHSTVSGTSSTDTQYF. The CDR3 DNA sequence: TGTGCCAGCCACTCGACAGTTTCCGGGACTAGCTCCACAGATACGCAGTATTTT.

The CDR3 region has the DNA TGTGCCAGCACCTGGGGTAGCGGATACGAGCAGTACTTC. Translation gives CASTWGSGYEQYF. The chain couples TRBV7-9 to TRBJ2-7; the D gene is possibly TRBD2 (6 bases). Trimming removed 7 bases from V and 4 bases from J, with 14 bases in between. The CDR3 consists of 13 residues. Germline V CDR1 and CDR2: SEHNR, FQNEAQ (reference sequence).

The chain joins TRBV9 to TRBJ2-3, with D perhaps TRBD2 (6 bases). The CDR3 extends over 15 amino acids. Trimming left V 4 bases short and J 0 bases short, with 12 bases between. In germline, CDR1 is SGDLS, CDR2 YYNGEE. The CDR3 spells CASSPWTISTDTQYF. CDR3 nucleotides: TGTGCCAGCAGCCCCTGGACTATTAGCACAGATACGCAGTATTTT.

This rearrangement joins TRBV7-3 to TRBJ2-5; TRBD2 matches at 8 bases. Germline-derived CDR1 and CDR2 are SGHTA and FQGTGA. J lost 4 bases, V lost 3 bases, and 7 bases had no gene match. This CDR3 contains 15 residues. Here the CDR3 DNA reads TGTGCCAGCAGCTTCTTCGGGAGGGGAGGAGAGACCCAGTACTTC. This translates into CASSFFGRGGETQYF.

V is TRBV7-3 and J is TRBJ2-7; D uncertain. Trimming removed 0 bases at V and 2 bases at J, with 14 bases between. CDR1 and CDR2 from the germline V gene are SGHTA and FQGTGA. The CDR3 runs 16 residues. The DNA for the CDR3 is TGTGCCAGCAGCTTAACTCCGGGCGCTAGGACCTACGAGCAGTACTTC. Translating it yields CASSLTPGARTYEQYF.

CDR3 sequence reads: CATSRDPVVAGELFF. In DNA, the CDR3 is TGTGCCACCAGCAGAGATCCAGTAGTAGCCGGGGAGCTGTTTTTT. This rearrangement joins TRBV15 to TRBJ2-2, with unresolved D. V dropped 0 bases and J dropped 6 bases, with 11 bases sitting between them. This CDR3 has 15 amino acids. Germline V CDR1 and CDR2: LNHNV, YYDKDF (reference sequence).

This clone has just a few counts. J is TRBJ2-2 and V is TRBV19, with 12 bases aligning to TRBD2. V was pared by 7 bases and J by 2 bases, with 8 bases of the junction left unmatched. Germline-derived CDR1 and CDR2 are LNHDA and SQIVND (reference sequence). CDR3 length: 17 amino acids. The CDR3: CASTRLAGGPNTGELFF. The CDR3 coding sequence is TGTGCCAGTACCAGGCTAGCGGGAGGGCCCAACACCGGGGAGCTGTTTTTT.

The chain joins TRBV4-1 to TRBJ1-4; D is uncertain. The CDR3 is made up of 13 amino acids. CDR1 and CDR2 from the germline V gene are MGHRA and YSYEKL. Trimming pared 2 bases from V and 8 bases from J, leaving 9 bases between. For the CDR3, the DNA is TGCGCCAGCAGCCAACTCTCACGGGAAAAACTGTTTTTT. Translation: CASSQLSREKLFF.

This chain uses TRBV7-8 with TRBJ2-1, with 8 bases fitting TRBD2. This CDR3 contains 14 residues. Unmatched junction bases numbered 8, after V lost 5 bases and J lost 8 bases. Germline V lookup: CDR1 SGHVS, CDR2 FQNEAQ. The CDR3 protein is CASSLTTSVDEQFF. The CDR3 bases are TGTGCCAGCAGCCTCACGACTAGCGTGGATGAGCAGTTCTTC.

The V gene is TRBV6-5, the J gene TRBJ1-5; D remains ambiguous. Germline V gene sequence: CDR1 MNHEY, CDR2 SVGAGI. The length of the CDR3 is 15 residues. The V end was cut by 4 bases, the J end by 7 bases, with 17 bases between. This CDR3 reads CASSSLDRVGQPQHF. DNA for the CDR3: TGTGCCAGCAGTTCGCTAGACCGGGTAGGGCAGCCCCAGCATTTT.